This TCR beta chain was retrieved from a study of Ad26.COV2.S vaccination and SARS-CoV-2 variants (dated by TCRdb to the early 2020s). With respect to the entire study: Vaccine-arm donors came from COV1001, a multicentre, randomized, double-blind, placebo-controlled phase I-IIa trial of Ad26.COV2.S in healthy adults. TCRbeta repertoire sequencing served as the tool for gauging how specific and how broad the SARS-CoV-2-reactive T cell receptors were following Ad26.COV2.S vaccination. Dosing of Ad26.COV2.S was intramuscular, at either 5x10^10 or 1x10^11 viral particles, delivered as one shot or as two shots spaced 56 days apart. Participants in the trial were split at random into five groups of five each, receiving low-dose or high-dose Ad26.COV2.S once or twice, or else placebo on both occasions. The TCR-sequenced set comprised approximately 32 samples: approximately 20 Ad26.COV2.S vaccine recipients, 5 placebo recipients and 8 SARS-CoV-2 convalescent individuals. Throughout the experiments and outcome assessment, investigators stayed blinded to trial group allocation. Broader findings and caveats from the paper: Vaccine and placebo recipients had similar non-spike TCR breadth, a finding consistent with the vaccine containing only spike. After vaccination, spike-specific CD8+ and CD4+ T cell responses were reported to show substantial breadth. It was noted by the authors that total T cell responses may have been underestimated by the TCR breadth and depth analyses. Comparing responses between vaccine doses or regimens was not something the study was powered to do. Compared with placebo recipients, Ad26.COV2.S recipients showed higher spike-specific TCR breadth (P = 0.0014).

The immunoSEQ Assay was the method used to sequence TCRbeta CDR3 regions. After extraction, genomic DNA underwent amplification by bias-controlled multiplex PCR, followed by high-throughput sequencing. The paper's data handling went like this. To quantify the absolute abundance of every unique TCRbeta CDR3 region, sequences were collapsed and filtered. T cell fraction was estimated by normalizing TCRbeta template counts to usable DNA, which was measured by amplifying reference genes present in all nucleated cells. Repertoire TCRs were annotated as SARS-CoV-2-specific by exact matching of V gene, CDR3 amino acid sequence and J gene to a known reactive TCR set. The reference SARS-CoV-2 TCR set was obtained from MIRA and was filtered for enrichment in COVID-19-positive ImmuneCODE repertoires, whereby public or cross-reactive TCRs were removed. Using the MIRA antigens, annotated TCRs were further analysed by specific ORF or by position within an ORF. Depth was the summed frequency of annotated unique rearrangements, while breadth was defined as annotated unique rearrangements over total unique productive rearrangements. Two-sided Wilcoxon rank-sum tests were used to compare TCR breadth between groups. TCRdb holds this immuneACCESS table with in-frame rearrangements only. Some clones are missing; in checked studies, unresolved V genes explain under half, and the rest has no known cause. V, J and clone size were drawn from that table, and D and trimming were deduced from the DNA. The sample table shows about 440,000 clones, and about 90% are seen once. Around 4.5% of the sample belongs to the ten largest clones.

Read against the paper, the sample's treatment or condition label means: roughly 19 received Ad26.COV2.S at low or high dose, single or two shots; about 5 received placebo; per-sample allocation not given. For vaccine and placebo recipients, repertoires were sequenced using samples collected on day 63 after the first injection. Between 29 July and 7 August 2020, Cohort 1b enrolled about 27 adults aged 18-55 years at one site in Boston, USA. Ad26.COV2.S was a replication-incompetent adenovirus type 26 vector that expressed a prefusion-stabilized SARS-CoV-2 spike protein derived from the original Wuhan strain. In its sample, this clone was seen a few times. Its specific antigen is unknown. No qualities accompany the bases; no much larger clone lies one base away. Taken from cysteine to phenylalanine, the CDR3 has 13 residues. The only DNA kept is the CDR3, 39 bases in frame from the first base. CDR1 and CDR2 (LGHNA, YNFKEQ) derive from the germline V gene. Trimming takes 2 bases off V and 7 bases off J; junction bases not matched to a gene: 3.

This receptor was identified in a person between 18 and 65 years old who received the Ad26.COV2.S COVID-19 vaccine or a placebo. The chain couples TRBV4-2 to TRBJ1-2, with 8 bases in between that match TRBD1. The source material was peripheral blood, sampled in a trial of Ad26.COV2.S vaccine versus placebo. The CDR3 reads CASSQRQGAGYTF. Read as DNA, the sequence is TGTGCCAGCAGCCAAAGGCAGGGGGCTGGCTACACCTTC.